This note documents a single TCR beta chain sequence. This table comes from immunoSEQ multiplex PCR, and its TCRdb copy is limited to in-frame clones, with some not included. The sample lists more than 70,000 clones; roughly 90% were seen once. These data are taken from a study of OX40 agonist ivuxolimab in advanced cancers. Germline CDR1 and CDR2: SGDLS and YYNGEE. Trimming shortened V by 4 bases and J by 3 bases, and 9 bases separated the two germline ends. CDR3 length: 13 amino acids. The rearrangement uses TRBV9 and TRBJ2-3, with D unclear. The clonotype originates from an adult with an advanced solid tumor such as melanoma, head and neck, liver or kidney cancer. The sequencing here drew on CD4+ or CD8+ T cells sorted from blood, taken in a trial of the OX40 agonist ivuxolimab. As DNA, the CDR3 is TGTGCCAGCAGCTTGGGGAATACAGATACGCAGTATTTT. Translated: CASSLGNTDTQYF.